This T cell receptor (beta chain) came from a study of T cells expressing NK-cell markers. Study results and limitations: Of CD8+ T cells, about 1.0-7.5% belonged to dominant NKG2C+ clonotypes in five or six donors.

UMIs accompanied the 5'RACE template switching by which TCR beta cDNA was made. One entry per CDR3 protein, without DNA, is what TCRdb gives after re-calling the 5' RACE reads. This sample's table reports about 550,000 distinct CDR3 sequences. Concerning this clonotype: Its antigen remains unknown.

The TCR originated in a man aged 18 to 29 in good health. Sequencing was performed on blood T cells: a sorted CD56 or NKG2C T cell subset, CD4+ or CD8+ T cells, or bulk PBMC T cells (not recorded which).

CDR3 protein: CASGRGEGYNEQFF. This chain connects TRBV6-5 to TRBJ2-1; TCRdb's D call, TRBD1, is unchecked because there is no DNA. Germline V gives CDR1 MNHEY, CDR2 SVGAGI. The CDR3 spans 14 residues.